These 16 T cell receptor beta chains were sequenced from one sample in a study of shared clonotypes between healthy human individuals. The assay was immunoSEQ multiplex PCR, and TCRdb's table has in-frame clones only and misses some. Of 2 million to 2.5 million clones in the sample, roughly 92% were seen once. The specimen sequenced was naive CD4+ T cells from PBMCs. Subset of the sample: CD45RA+ positively selected. These receptors all come from a man aged 18-30 years in good health. Some clones in this sample may be carry-over from other donors' samples.

This chain connects TRBV7-3 to TRBJ2-3; 9 positions agree with TRBD1. From germline, CDR1 is SGHTA and CDR2 FQGTGA. With V trimmed by 1 base and J by 5 bases, 13 bases remained unmatched. CDR3 length: 18 residues. The CDR3 loop reads CASSLRAAGQGVEDTQYF. Here the CDR3 DNA reads TGTGCCAGCAGCTTAAGGGCCGCGGGACAGGGTGTCGAAGATACGCAGTATTTT.

V usage is TRBV6-5 and J usage is TRBJ1-1; 7 bases align to TRBD1. V was pared by 2 bases and J by 3 bases, with 6 bases of the junction left unmatched. The CDR3 runs 15 residues. The V gene's germline CDR1 is MNHEY and CDR2 SVGAGI. The CDR3 region has the DNA TGTGCCAGCAGTTACCCAGGGACAGAATACACTGAAGCTTTCTTT. Its translation: CASSYPGTEYTEAFF.

In DNA, the CDR3 is TGTGCCAGCAGCAGCGACAGGATCCTCACAGATACGCAGTATTTT. Amino acids: CASSSDRILTDTQYF. The chain links TRBV7-9 to TRBJ2-3, with D possibly matching TRBD1 (6 bases). This CDR3 contains 15 residues. The ends were cut back, 5 bases at V and 2 bases at J, with 14 bases in the middle. Germline CDR1 is SEHNR and CDR2 is FQNEAQ (reference sequence).

CDR3 DNA: TGTGCCAGTAGTATTACAGGGATTGTGAATGAGCAGTTCTTC. This gives the protein CASSITGIVNEQFF. The chain is built from TRBV19 and TRBJ2-1, with D possibly being TRBD1 (6 bases). Per the germline V gene, CDR1 is LNHDA and CDR2 is SQIVND (reference sequence). The CDR3 sequence is 14 residues long. Trimming pared 3 bases from V and 7 bases from J, leaving 13 bases between.

The V call is TRBV10-3, the J call TRBJ2-2; the match to TRBD2 covers 10 bases. This CDR3 contains 15 residues. V shed 6 bases, J shed 0 bases, and the junction held 1 base outside the gene matches. Germline CDR1 reads ENHRY; CDR2 reads SYGVKD. CDR3 sequence: CAIRLAGTNTGELFF. The CDR3 DNA is TGTGCCATCAGACTAGCGGGAACGAACACCGGGGAGCTGTTTTTT.

The rearrangement joins TRBV18 to TRBJ2-2; TRBD1 matches at 8 bases. Germline trimming cut 2 bases from V and 3 bases from J; bases unmatched to any gene: 14. The CDR3 consists of 19 residues. Germline CDR1 reads KGHSH; CDR2 reads LQKENI. CDR3 nucleotide sequence: TGTGCCAGCTCACCAGAAGGATCCAGGGGGCTTCCCCACACCGGGGAGCTGTTTTTT. It yields the protein CASSPEGSRGLPHTGELFF.

CDR3 residues: CASSPRQGGQPQHF. In nucleotides, the CDR3 is TGTGCCAGCAGCCCCCGACAGGGGGGACAGCCCCAGCATTTT. This chain joins TRBV7-8 and TRBJ1-5, with TRBD1 identical over 9 bases. Trimming removed 5 bases from V and 7 bases from J; junction bases left unmatched: 6. This CDR3 comprises 14 residues. Germline assignment: CDR1 SGHVS and CDR2 FQNEAQ.

The rearrangement joins TRBV10-2 to TRBJ2-1; 10 nucleotides align to TRBD2. CDR3 length: 13 residues. V shed 8 bases, J shed 9 bases, and the junction held 7 bases outside the gene matches. CDR1 is WSHSY, CDR2 SAAADI, per germline. In DNA, the CDR3 is TGCGCCAGCGGGACTAGCGTTCCCAGTGAGCAGTTCTTC. This sequence encodes CASGTSVPSEQFF.

DNA for the CDR3: TGTGCCAGCAGTTCCCATTGGCTAGGGGAGATTTACGGGGCCAACGTCCTGACTTTC. Its protein product is CASSSHWLGEIYGANVLTF. The genes are TRBV12-1 and TRBJ2-6. TRBV12-1 is a listed pseudogene. This CDR3 has 19 amino acids.

The chain links TRBV10-3 to TRBJ2-7, with a tentative D call TRBD2 (5 bases). The CDR3 runs to 12 residues. V lost 10 bases, J lost 4 bases, and 14 bases lay in between. CDR1 is ENHRY, CDR2 SYGVKD, per germline. DNA of the CDR3: TGTGCCACCGCTACTAGTGGATACGAGCAGTACTTC. Translated: CATATSGYEQYF.

This clone was detected once. Other DNA sequences in the sample encode the same CDR3. The J gene is TRBJ2-3, the V gene TRBV6-6; D is perhaps TRBD1 or TRBD2 (7 bases each). In germline, CDR1 is MNHNY, CDR2 SVGAGI (reference sequence). The CDR3 runs to 15 residues. V lost 6 bases and J 1 base, leaving 14 bases between the germline ends. CDR3 sequence reads: CASSYPGGGTDTQYF. The CDR3 DNA follows: TGTGCCAGCAGCTATCCAGGGGGGGGCACAGATACGCAGTATTTT.

Turning to this clone: Different DNA sequences within this sample yield the same CDR3. As DNA, the CDR3 is TGTGCCAGCAGCTCTCCAGGGAGGGCTAATGAAAAACTGTTTTTT. Translation gives CASSSPGRANEKLFF. V gene TRBV7-9 combines with J gene TRBJ1-4; TRBD1 might be the D (5 bases). Germline V gene sequence: CDR1 SEHNR, CDR2 FQNEAQ (reference sequence). V was trimmed by 4 bases and J by 3 bases, leaving 12 bases between them. The CDR3 contains 15 residues.

J is TRBJ2-5 and V is TRBV5-1; TRBD2 agrees at 10 bases. Germline V gene lookup returns CDR1 SGHRS and CDR2 YFSETQ. The CDR3 totals 14 residues. Germline trimming cut 4 bases from V and 5 bases from J; bases unmatched to any gene: 5. Here the CDR3 DNA reads TGCGCCAGCAGCGTGCCAGCGGGAGGGGAGACCCAGTACTTC. This gives the protein CASSVPAGGETQYF. Filled out from reference TRBV5-1 and TRBJ2-5, the complete variable domain reads KAGVTQTPRYLIKTRGQQVTLSCSPISGHRSVSWYQQTPGQGLQFLFEYFSETQRNKGNFPGRFSGRQFSNSRSEMNVSTLELGDSALYLCASSVPAGGETQYFGPGTRLLVL.

V and J are TRBV7-2 and TRBJ2-1, with D perhaps matching TRBD1 or TRBD2 (5 bases each). The CDR3 contains 17 residues. Germline lookup yields CDR1 SGHTA and CDR2 FQGNSA. The V gene lost 5 bases and the J gene lost 0 bases, with 17 bases spanning the gap. This CDR3 reads CASSTWWGRSSYNEQFF. For the CDR3, the DNA is TGTGCCAGCAGCACCTGGTGGGGACGGAGCTCCTACAATGAGCAGTTCTTC. Filled out from reference TRBV7-2 and TRBJ2-1, the complete variable domain reads GAGVSQSPSNKVTEKGKDVELRCDPISGHTALYWYRQSLGQGLEFLIYFQGNSAPDKSGLPSDRFSAERTGGSVSTLTIQRTQQEDSAVYLCASSTWWGRSSYNEQFFGPGTRLTVL.

The chain uses TRBV15 and TRBJ2-5, with D unclear. Germline lookup yields CDR1 LNHNV and CDR2 YYDKDF (reference sequence). The CDR3 spans 17 residues. Trimming cost V 6 bases and J 0 bases, with 20 bases left between them. CDR3 in amino acids: CATRRLNSPKYQETQYF. The CDR3 bases are TGTGCCACCAGGCGACTTAATAGCCCGAAGTACCAAGAGACCCAGTACTTC.

J is TRBJ2-7 and V is TRBV5-6; weak D call: TRBD1 (5 bases). The CDR3 length is 13 residues. Trimming took 1 base from V and 3 from J, leaving 8 bases between them. CDR1 is SGHDT and CDR2 is YYEEEE in the germline V gene. CDR3 DNA: TGTGCCAGCAGCTTGTGGGGCAACTACGAGCAGTACTTC. Amino acids: CASSLWGNYEQYF.